These 14 T cell receptor beta chains originate from one sample sequenced in a study of post-analysis software for immune sequencing data. General study results and limits: Patients had higher frequencies than controls of five or six TRBV segments, including TRBV5-6, TRBV5-1 and TRBV20-1.

TCR beta libraries were prepared from cDNA with unique molecular identifiers. TCRdb used MiXCR to reprocess the PCR reads, holding one entry per CDR3 protein. The sample lists under 200,000 distinct CDR3 sequences, approximately 28% occurring once. What these receptors recognize is not known. The sequencing sample was made of blood. The receptors originated from a girl aged 2 to 17 with multiple sclerosis.

The sample holds many counts of this clonotype. The chain uses TRBV30 and TRBJ2-1; D unresolved. This CDR3 has 16 amino acids. Germline V lookup: CDR1 GTSNPN, CDR2 SVGIG (reference sequence). V was shortened by 0 bases and J by 0 bases, with 12 bases between the two germline ends. The DNA for the CDR3 is TGTGCCTGGAGTGTGGGCGGAACAAGCTCCTACAATGAGCAGTTCTTC. It yields the protein CAWSVGGTSSYNEQFF.

The sample holds many counts of this clonotype. This chain connects TRBV20-1 to TRBJ2-5, with D uncertain. Germline CDR1 is DFQATT and CDR2 is SNEGSKA (reference sequence). The germline V and J ends were trimmed by 5 bases and 5 bases, with 9 bases remaining between them. CDR3 length: 11 residues. CDR3 protein: CSAAPLETQYF. CDR3 nucleotides: TGCAGTGCTGCCCCATTGGAGACCCAGTACTTC.

V usage is TRBV18 and J usage is TRBJ1-5; D is uncertain. The CDR3 is 15 residues long. V lost 5 bases, J lost 1 base, and 12 bases lay in between. Germline V gene sequence: CDR1 KGHSH, CDR2 LQKENI. The CDR3 here is CASSSSDISNQPQHF. The CDR3 DNA follows: TGTGCCAGCTCATCCTCCGATATAAGCAATCAGCCCCAGCATTTT.

The chain recombines TRBV7-2 with TRBJ2-2; the match to TRBD1 covers 9 bases. Trimming at V came to 2 bases and at J to 4 bases, leaving 2 bases not matched to a gene. The CDR3 has 15 residues. Germline-derived CDR1 and CDR2 are SGHTA and FQGNSA. The CDR3 coding sequence is TGTGCCAGCAGCTTAAGGACAGGGGTCACCGGGGAGCTGTTTTTT. Its translation: CASSLRTGVTGELFF.

This clonotype was seen a few times. V and J are TRBV6-5 and TRBJ2-6; D not certain. The CDR3 loop spans 16 amino acids. The ends were cut back, 0 bases at V and 1 base at J, with 7 bases in the middle. CDR1 and CDR2 from the germline V gene are MNHEY and SVGAGI. CDR3 coding DNA: TGTGCCAGCAGTTACTCGGGTGGTTCTGGGGCCAACGTCCTGACTTTC. This sequence encodes CASSYSGGSGANVLTF.

The V gene is TRBV20-1, the J gene TRBJ1-5, with 11 bases fitting TRBD1. V lost 1 base, J lost 7 bases, and 6 bases stayed unmatched. The germline V gene encodes CDR1 DFQATT and CDR2 SNEGSKA (reference sequence). CDR3 length equals 15 residues. The CDR3 sequence is CSARVWDRGSQPQHF. CDR3 in DNA: TGCAGTGCTAGAGTTTGGGACAGGGGGAGCCAGCCCCAGCATTTT.

This rearrangement joins TRBV5-1 to TRBJ2-1; either TRBD1 or TRBD2 may fit D (5 bases each). The CDR3 totals 15 residues. Germline CDR1 and CDR2: SGHRS and YFSETQ. Trimming left V 4 bases short and J 7 bases short, with 18 bases between. The CDR3 DNA follows: TGCGCCAGCAGCGTGTCCGGGGCAGGGTCAAATGAGCAGTTCTTC. Translated, it gives CASSVSGAGSNEQFF.

This clonotype was detected only once. This chain links TRBV3-1 with TRBJ2-1, with 13 bases lining up with TRBD2. CDR3 size: 18 residues. J was trimmed by 2 bases and V by 1 base; bases with no gene match: 5. Per the germline V gene, CDR1 is LGHDT and CDR2 is YNNKEL (reference sequence). The CDR3 is CASSQVTSGGAAYNEQFF. CDR3 DNA sequence: TGTGCCAGCAGCCAAGTTACTAGCGGGGGGGCCGCCTACAATGAGCAGTTCTTC.

Remarks on this clonotype: A much larger clone differs by one base, so this may be a read error. This chain links TRBV27 with TRBJ2-6, with no clear D. CDR3 length: 16 residues. Germline lookup yields CDR1 MNHEY and CDR2 SMNVEV (reference sequence). The CDR3 spells CASSFLESSRANVLTF. Written as DNA, the CDR3 is TGTGCCAGCAGTTTCCTCGAGAGCTCTAGGGCCAACGTCCTGACTTTC.

This clonotype was recorded many times. V is TRBV5-5 and J is TRBJ2-3; D is ambiguous. Trimming stripped 4 bases from V and 4 bases from J, with 10 bases between. The CDR3 runs 13 residues. Germline V lookup: CDR1 SGHKS, CDR2 YYEKEE (reference sequence). The chain's CDR3 is CASSLTGPDTQYF. DNA of the CDR3: TGTGCCAGCAGCCTAACCGGCCCAGATACGCAGTATTTT.

This clonotype was found a few times. The rearrangement uses TRBV12-3 or TRBV12-4 and TRBJ1-6; tentatively, D is TRBD1 (5 bases). Deletions cut 4 bases from V and 10 bases from J, with 14 bases between. This CDR3 spans 14 amino acids. The CDR3 protein is CASSSRQGSSPLHF. The CDR3 bases are TGTGCCAGCAGTTCTCGGCAGGGAAGCTCACCCCTCCACTTT.

As to this clonotype: One junction end does not reproduce the germline sequence, and a read error may be involved. The chain links TRBV27 to TRBJ2-1; D gene ambiguous. The germline CDR1 and CDR2 sequences are MNHEY and SMNVEV (reference sequence). The CDR3 covers 12 residues. The CDR3 DNA sequence: TGTACCAGCAGTTTACCTAACAATGAGCAGTTCTTC. Protein sequence: CTSSLPNNEQFF.

This clonotype occurred many times. This sequence joins TRBV5-1 and TRBJ2-7; 11 bases are shared with TRBD2. The germline V gene has CDR1 SGHRS and CDR2 YFSETQ. This CDR3 is 15 amino acids long. V shed 3 bases and J 0 bases; nucleotides not matched to a gene: 2. CDR3 loop: CASSSGTSGSYEQYF. CDR3 sequence (DNA): TGCGCCAGCAGCTCTGGGACTAGCGGCTCCTACGAGCAGTACTTC.

The CDR3 DNA sequence: TGTGCCACCAGGGGGGAGGGAGGCTACAATGAGCAGTACTTC. Its translation is CATRGEGGYNEQYF. This rearrangement joins TRBV24-1 to TRBJ2-5, with 7 bases matching TRBD2. From germline, CDR1 is KGHDR and CDR2 SFDVKD. The length of the CDR3 is 14 residues. The junction had 15 bases not matched to a gene; V was cut back by 7 bases and J by 11 bases.